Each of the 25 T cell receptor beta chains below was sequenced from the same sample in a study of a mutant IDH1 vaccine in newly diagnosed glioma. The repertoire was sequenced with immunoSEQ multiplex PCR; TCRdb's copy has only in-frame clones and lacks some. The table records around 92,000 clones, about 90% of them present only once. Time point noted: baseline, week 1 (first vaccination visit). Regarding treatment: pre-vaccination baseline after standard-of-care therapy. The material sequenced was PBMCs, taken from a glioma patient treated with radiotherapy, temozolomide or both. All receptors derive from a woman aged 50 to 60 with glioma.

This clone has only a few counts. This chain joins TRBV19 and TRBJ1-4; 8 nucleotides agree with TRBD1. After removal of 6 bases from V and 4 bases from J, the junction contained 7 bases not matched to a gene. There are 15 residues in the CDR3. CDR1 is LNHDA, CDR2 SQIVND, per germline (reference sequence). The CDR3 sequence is CASRPQGAHNEKLFF. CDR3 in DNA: TGTGCCAGTAGGCCTCAGGGGGCACATAATGAAAAACTGTTTTTT.

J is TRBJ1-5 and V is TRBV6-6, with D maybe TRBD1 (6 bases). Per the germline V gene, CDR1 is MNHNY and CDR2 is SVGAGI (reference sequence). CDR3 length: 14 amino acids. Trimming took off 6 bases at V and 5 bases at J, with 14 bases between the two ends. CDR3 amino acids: CASSSPGDYQPQHF. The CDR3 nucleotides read TGTGCCAGCAGCTCTCCAGGGGACTATCAGCCCCAGCATTTT.

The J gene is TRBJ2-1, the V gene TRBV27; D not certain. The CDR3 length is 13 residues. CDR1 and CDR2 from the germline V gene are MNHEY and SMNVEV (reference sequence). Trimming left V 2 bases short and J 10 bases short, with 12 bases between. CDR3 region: CASSLEKTAEQFF. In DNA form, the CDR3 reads TGTGCCAGCAGTTTAGAGAAAACAGCCGAGCAGTTCTTC.

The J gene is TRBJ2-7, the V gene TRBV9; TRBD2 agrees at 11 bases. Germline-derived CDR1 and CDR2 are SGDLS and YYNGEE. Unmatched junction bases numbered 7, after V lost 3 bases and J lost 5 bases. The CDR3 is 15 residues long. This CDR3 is CASSARLAGLDEQYF. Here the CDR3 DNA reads TGTGCCAGCAGCGCCCGACTAGCGGGACTCGACGAGCAGTACTTC.

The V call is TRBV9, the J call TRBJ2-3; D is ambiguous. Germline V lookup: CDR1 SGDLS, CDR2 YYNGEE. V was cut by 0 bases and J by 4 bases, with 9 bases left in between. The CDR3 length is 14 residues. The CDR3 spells CASSVDPDPDTQYF. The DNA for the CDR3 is TGTGCCAGCAGCGTAGATCCGGATCCAGATACGCAGTATTTT.

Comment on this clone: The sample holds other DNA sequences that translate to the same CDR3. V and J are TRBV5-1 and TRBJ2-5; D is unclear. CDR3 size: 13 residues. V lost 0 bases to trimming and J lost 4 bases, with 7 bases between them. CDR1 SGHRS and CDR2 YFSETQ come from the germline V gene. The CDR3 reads CASSLAGRETQYF. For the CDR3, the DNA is TGCGCCAGCAGCTTGGCTGGACGAGAGACCCAGTACTTC.

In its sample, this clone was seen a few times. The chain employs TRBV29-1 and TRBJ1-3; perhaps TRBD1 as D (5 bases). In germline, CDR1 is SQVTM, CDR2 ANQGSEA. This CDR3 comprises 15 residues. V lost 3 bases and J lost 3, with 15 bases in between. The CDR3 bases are TGCAGCGTTGATGGGCCAGGGTGGAATGGAAACACCATATATTTT. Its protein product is CSVDGPGWNGNTIYF. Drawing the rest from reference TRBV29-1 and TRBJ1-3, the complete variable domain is SAVISQKPSRDICQRGTSLTIQCQVDSQVTMMFWYRQQPGQSLTLIATANQGSEATYESGFVIDKFPISRPNLTFSTLTVSNMSPEDSSIYLCSVDGPGWNGNTIYFGEGSWLTVV.

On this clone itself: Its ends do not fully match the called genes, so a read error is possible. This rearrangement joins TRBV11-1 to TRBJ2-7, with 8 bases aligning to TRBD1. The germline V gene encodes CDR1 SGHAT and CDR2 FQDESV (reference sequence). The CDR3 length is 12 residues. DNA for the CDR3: TGTGCCAGCAGCCCTTCCCCGGGACAGGTCGTCTTT. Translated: CASSPSPGQVVF.

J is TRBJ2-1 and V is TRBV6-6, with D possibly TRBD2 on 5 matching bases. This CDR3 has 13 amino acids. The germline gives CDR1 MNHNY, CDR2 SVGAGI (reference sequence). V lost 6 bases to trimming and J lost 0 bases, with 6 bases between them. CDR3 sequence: CASSGVSYNEQFF. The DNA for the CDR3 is TGTGCCAGCAGCGGGGTCTCCTACAATGAGCAGTTCTTC.

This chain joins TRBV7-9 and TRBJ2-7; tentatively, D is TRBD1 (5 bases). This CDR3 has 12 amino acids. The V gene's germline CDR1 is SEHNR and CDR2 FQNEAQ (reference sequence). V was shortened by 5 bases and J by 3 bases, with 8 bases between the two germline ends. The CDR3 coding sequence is TGTGCCAGCAGCGGAGACAGCTACGAGCAGTACTTC. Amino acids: CASSGDSYEQYF.

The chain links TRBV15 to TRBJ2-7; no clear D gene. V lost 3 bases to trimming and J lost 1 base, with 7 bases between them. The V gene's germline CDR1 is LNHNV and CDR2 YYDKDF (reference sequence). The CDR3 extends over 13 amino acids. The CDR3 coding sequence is TGTGCCACCAGCAGGGGAAGTTCCTACGAGCAGTACTTC. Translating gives CATSRGSSYEQYF.

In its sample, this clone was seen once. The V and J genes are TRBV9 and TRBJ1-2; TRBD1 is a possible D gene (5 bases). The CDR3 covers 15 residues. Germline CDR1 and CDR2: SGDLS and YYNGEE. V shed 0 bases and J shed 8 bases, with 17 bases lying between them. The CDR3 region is CASSVGPQVGLGYTF. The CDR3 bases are TGTGCCAGCAGCGTAGGCCCACAGGTGGGCTTAGGCTACACCTTC.

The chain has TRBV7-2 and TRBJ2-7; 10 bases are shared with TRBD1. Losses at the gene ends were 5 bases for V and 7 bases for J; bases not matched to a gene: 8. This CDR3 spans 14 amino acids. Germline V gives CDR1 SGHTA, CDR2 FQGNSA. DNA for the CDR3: TGTGCCAGCAGCCAAGACAGGGGGCCTTCGGAGCAGTACTTC. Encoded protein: CASSQDRGPSEQYF.

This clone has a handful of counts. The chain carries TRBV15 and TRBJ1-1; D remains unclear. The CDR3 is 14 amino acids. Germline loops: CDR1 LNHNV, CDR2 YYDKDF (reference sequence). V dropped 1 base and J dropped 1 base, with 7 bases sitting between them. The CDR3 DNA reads TGTGCCACCAGCAGAGGGGAGGGGAACACTGAAGCTTTCTTT. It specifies CATSRGEGNTEAFF. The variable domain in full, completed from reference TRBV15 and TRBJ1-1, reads DAMVIQNPRYQVTQFGKPVTLSCSQTLNHNVMYWYQQKSSQAPKLLFHYYDKDFNNEADTPDNFQSRRPNTSFCFLDIRSPGLGDTAMYLCATSRGEGNTEAFFGQGTRLTVV.

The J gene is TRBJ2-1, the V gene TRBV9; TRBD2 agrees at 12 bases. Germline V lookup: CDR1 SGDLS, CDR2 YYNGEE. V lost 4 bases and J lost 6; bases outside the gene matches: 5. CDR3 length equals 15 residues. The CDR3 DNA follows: TGTGCCAGCAGCTTCCTAGCGGGAGGGGGCAATGAGCAGTTCTTC. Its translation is CASSFLAGGGNEQFF.

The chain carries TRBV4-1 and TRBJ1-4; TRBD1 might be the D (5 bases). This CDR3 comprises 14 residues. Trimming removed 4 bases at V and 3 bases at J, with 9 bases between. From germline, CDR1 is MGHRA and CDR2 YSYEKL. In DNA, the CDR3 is TGCGCCAGCAGCCCGACAGCTTCTAATGAAAAACTGTTTTTT. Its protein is CASSPTASNEKLFF.

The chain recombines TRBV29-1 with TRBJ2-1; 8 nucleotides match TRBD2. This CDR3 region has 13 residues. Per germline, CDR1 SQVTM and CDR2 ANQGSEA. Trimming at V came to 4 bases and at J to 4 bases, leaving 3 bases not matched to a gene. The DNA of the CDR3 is TGCAGCGTTGCACTAGCGGAATACAATGAGCAGTTCTTC. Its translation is CSVALAEYNEQFF.

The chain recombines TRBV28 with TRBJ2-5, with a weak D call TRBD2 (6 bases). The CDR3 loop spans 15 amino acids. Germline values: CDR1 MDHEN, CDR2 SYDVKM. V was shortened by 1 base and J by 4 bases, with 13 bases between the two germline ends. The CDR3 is CASSLLGEVAETQYF. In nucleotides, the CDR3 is TGTGCCAGCAGTTTATTGGGGGAGGTTGCAGAGACCCAGTACTTC.

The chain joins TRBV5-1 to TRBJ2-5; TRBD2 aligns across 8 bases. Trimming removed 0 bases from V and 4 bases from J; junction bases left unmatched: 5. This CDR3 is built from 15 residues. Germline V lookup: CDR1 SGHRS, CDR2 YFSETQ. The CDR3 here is CASSLVLAGLETQYF. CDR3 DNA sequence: TGCGCCAGCAGCTTGGTATTAGCGGGACTAGAGACCCAGTACTTC.

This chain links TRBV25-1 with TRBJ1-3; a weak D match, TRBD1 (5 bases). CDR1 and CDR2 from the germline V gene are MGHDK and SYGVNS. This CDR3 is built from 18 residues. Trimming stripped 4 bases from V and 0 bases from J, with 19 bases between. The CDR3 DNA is TGTGCCAGCAGTGCTAAAAAGGGGATTAGCGTCTCTGGAAACACCATATATTTT. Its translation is CASSAKKGISVSGNTIYF.

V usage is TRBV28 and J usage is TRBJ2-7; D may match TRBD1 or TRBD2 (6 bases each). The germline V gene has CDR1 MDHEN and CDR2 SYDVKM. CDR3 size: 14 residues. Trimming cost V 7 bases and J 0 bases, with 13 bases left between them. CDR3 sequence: CASTGGGSSYEQYF. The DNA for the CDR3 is TGTGCCAGCACCGGAGGGGGTAGCTCCTACGAGCAGTACTTC. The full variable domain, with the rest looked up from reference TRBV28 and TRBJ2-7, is DVKVTQSSRYLVKRTGEKVFLECVQDMDHENMFWYRQDPGLGLRLIYFSYDVKMKEKGDIPEGYSVSREKKERFSLILESASTNQTSMYLCASTGGGSSYEQYFGPGTRLTVT.

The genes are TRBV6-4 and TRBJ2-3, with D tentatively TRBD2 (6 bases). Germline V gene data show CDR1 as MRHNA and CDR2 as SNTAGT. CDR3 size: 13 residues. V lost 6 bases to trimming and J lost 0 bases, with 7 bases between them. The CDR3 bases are TGTGCCAGCAGGGGGACTAGCACAGATACGCAGTATTTT. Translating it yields CASRGTSTDTQYF.

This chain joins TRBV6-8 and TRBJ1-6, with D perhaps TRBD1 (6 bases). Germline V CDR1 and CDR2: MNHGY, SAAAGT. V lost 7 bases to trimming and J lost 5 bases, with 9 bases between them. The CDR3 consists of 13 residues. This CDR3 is CASMYRDNSPLHF. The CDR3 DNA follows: TGTGCCAGCATGTACAGGGATAATTCACCCCTCCACTTT.

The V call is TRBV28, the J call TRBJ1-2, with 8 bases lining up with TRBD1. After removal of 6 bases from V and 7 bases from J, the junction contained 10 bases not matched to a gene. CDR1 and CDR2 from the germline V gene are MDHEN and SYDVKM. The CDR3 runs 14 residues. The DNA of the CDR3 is TGTGCCAGCAGCTCGAACCAGGGGGCCGCTGGCTACACCTTC. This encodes CASSSNQGAAGYTF.

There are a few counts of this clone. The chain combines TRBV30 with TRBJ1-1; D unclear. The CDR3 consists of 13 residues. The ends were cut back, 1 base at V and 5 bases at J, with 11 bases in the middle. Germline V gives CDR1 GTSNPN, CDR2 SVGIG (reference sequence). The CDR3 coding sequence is TGTGCCTGGAGTGCCGCCCAAAGAACTGAAGCTTTCTTT. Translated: CAWSAAQRTEAFF. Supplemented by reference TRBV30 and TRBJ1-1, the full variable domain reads SQTIHQWPATLVQPVGSPLSLECTVEGTSNPNLYWYRQAAGRGLQLLFYSVGIGQISSEVPQNLSASRPQDRQFILSSKKLLLSDSGFYLCAWSAAQRTEAFFGQGTRLTVV.